The 17 T cell receptor beta chains given below trace back to one sample, sequenced in a study of shared T cell receptors in the human thymus. Only in-frame clones appear in the TCRdb table, and some are missing; sequencing was by immunoSEQ multiplex PCR. The table has under 850,000 clones, more than 75% seen once. This sample was also put to use in a study of human thymus T cells.

Material: thymocytes. The receptor source for this set is a boy younger than two with a congenital heart defect.

For this clone: The sample has other DNA sequences that encode this CDR3 too. The chain recombines TRBV9 with TRBJ2-3; tentative D call: TRBD2 (6 bases). The CDR3 contains 15 residues. Germline assignment: CDR1 SGDLS and CDR2 YYNGEE. Trimming left V 0 bases short and J 1 base short, with 9 bases between. This CDR3 is CASSVGGGGTDTQYF. CDR3 nucleotides: TGTGCCAGCAGCGTAGGAGGCGGGGGCACAGATACGCAGTATTTT.

This sequence joins TRBV4-3 and TRBJ2-2; 10 nucleotides line up with TRBD2. Trimming at V came to 0 bases and at J to 2 bases, leaving 18 bases not matched to a gene. The CDR3 sequence is 22 residues long. Germline CDR1 reads LGHNA; CDR2 reads YSLEER. CDR3 bases: TGCGCCAGCAGCCAAGATCTCCCTTACCCCCTACTAGCGGGAACCAACACCGGGGAGCTGTTTTTT. It is translated as CASSQDLPYPLLAGTNTGELFF.

V and J are TRBV4-3 and TRBJ1-5, with D possibly being TRBD1 (5 bases). Germline CDR1 reads LGHNA; CDR2 reads YSLEER. The V end lost 4 bases, the J end lost 3 bases, and 22 bases lay between the germline ends. This CDR3 comprises 18 residues. CDR3 protein: CASSPTTPLDSPNQPQHF. For the CDR3, the DNA is TGCGCCAGCAGCCCCACGACCCCCCTCGACAGCCCCAATCAGCCCCAGCATTTT.

This clone was detected only a few times. The gene calls are TRBV7-9 and TRBJ2-1; TRBD2 agrees at 15 bases. The CDR3 is 19 residues long. V shed 5 bases, J shed 0 bases, and the junction held 8 bases outside the gene matches. Per the germline V gene, CDR1 is SEHNR and CDR2 is FQNEAQ (reference sequence). The CDR3 region is CASSPRGTSGRHSYNEQFF. For the CDR3, the DNA is TGTGCCAGCAGCCCCCGGGGGACTAGCGGGAGGCACTCCTACAATGAGCAGTTCTTC. Complete variable domain (other parts from reference TRBV7-9 and TRBJ2-1): DTGVSQNPRHKITKRGQNVTFRCDPISEHNRLYWYRQTLGQGPEFLTYFQNEAQLEKSRLLSDRFSAERPKGSFSTLEIQRTEQGDSAMYLCASSPRGTSGRHSYNEQFFGPGTRLTVL.

The V call is TRBV21-1, the J call TRBJ1-5; no check of the table's D call, TRBD1, against the DNA was made. TRBV21-1 is recorded as a pseudogene. The CDR3 has 23 residues. CDR3 residues: CASSQTPGTGGIWGLDCNQPQHF. The CDR3 DNA reads as TGTGCCAGCAGCCAAACCCCCGGGACAGGGGGCATCTGGGGGTTAGATTGCAATCAGCCCCAGCATTTT.

Here the CDR3 reads CASSPGPGGTEAFF. CDR3 in DNA: TGCGCCAGCAGCCCGGGACCGGGGGGCACTGAAGCTTTCTTT. This sequence joins TRBV5-1 and TRBJ1-1, with a weak D call TRBD1 (5 bases). Germline lookup yields CDR1 SGHRS and CDR2 YFSETQ. CDR3 size: 14 residues. Between the trimmed V and J ends, which lost 4 bases and 4 bases, there was a span of 14 bases.

The chain carries TRBV14 and TRBJ1-2; 8 bases map to TRBD1. CDR3 size: 14 residues. The germline gives CDR1 SGHDN, CDR2 FVKESK. J was trimmed by 7 bases and V by 1 base; bases with no gene match: 5. The DNA of the CDR3 is TGTGCCAGCAGCCAAGGCAGGGGGCTTAGTGGCTACACCTTC. It translates to CASSQGRGLSGYTF.

The rearrangement joins TRBV4-1 to TRBJ2-7; 7 bases fit TRBD2. CDR3 length equals 15 residues. CDR1 and CDR2 from the germline V gene are MGHRA and YSYEKL. Trimming removed 1 base from V and 1 base from J; junction bases left unmatched: 4. CDR3 nucleotides: TGCGCCAGCAGCCAAGGGGGGGAGGGGTCCTACGAGCAGTACTTC. This gives the protein CASSQGGEGSYEQYF.

The gene calls are TRBV5-1 and TRBJ2-7, with 10 bases that match TRBD1. The CDR3 sequence is 17 residues long. Trimming at V came to 1 base and at J to 3 bases, leaving 10 bases not matched to a gene. Germline V gives CDR1 SGHRS, CDR2 YFSETQ. Here the CDR3 reads CASSLILRDRGVYEQYF. The CDR3 DNA follows: TGCGCCAGCAGCTTGATCCTCCGGGACAGGGGAGTCTACGAGCAGTACTTC.

This chain connects TRBV10-3 to TRBJ1-2; TRBD1 agrees at 7 bases. The germline gives CDR1 ENHRY, CDR2 SYGVKD. CDR3 length equals 15 residues. V lost 2 bases to trimming and J lost 4 bases; unmatched junction nucleotides: 7. This chain's CDR3 is CAISELDRDGYGYTF. DNA of the CDR3: TGTGCCATCAGTGAGCTCGACAGGGATGGCTATGGCTACACCTTC.

V usage is TRBV19 and J usage is TRBJ2-3; 7 bases are shared with TRBD1. The CDR3 contains 14 residues. V was clipped by 3 bases and J by 2 bases; unmatched bases: 2. Germline V gene sequence: CDR1 LNHDA, CDR2 SQIVND (reference sequence). The chain's CDR3 is CASSMDRFTDTQYF. The DNA for the CDR3 is TGTGCCAGTAGTATGGACAGGTTCACAGATACGCAGTATTTT.

The chain employs TRBV19 and TRBJ2-3, with 10 bases aligning to TRBD2. Trimming took 1 base from V and 1 from J; bases not matched to a gene: 5. CDR1 and CDR2 from the germline V gene are LNHDA and SQIVND (reference sequence). This CDR3 is built from 17 residues. CDR3 in amino acids: CASSIAWTSGRTDTQYF. As DNA, the CDR3 is TGTGCCAGTAGTATAGCCTGGACTAGCGGACGCACAGATACGCAGTATTTT.

The V gene is TRBV28, the J gene TRBJ2-1, with 9 positions matching TRBD2. Per the germline V gene, CDR1 is MDHEN and CDR2 is SYDVKM. CDR3 length: 14 amino acids. The trim removed 4 bases at V and 7 bases at J, leaving 5 bases unmatched. The CDR3 region is CASSSSGAGNEQFF. CDR3 in DNA: TGTGCCAGCAGTTCTAGCGGGGCCGGGAATGAGCAGTTCTTC.

Here the CDR3 reads CASGKPYWFSYEQYF. DNA of the CDR3: TGTGCTAGTGGTAAACCCTATTGGTTTTCCTACGAGCAGTACTTC. V and J are TRBV12-5 and TRBJ2-7; D ambiguous. Trimming cost V 5 bases and J 1 base, with 15 bases left between them. The germline gives CDR1 LGHNT, CDR2 FRNRAP. This CDR3 has 15 residues.

The chain links TRBV28 to TRBJ1-3; D not certain. The germline V gene has CDR1 MDHEN and CDR2 SYDVKM. The CDR3 loop spans 14 amino acids. The ends were cut back, 3 bases at V and 5 bases at J, with 11 bases in the middle. DNA for the CDR3: TGTGCCAGCAGTTTGGGAGGAATCAGAAACACCATATATTTT. This encodes CASSLGGIRNTIYF.

The chain combines TRBV21-1 with TRBJ2-5; the D call in the table, TRBD2, was not verified against the DNA. TRBV21-1 is listed as a pseudogene. The CDR3 totals 13 residues. The CDR3 spells CASRRPIQETQYF. The CDR3 DNA reads TGTGCCAGCAGGAGGCCGATCCAAGAGACCCAGTACTTC.

The gene calls are TRBV7-9 and TRBJ2-6; TRBD1 is a possible D gene (5 bases). This CDR3 has 17 amino acids. Germline V CDR1 and CDR2: SEHNR, FQNEAQ (reference sequence). V lost 1 base, J lost 0 bases, and 10 bases lay in between. The CDR3 nucleotides read TGTGCCAGCAGCTTAGTCATCCAGGGCTCTGGGGCCAACGTCCTGACTTTC. It specifies CASSLVIQGSGANVLTF.